This TCR beta chain was captured by sequencing in a study of T-cell memory formation after mild COVID-19. Points from the study as a whole: The study found contracting CD4+ clones mainly in CM and EM and contracting CD8+ clones in EMRA. CD4+ bias marked clones expanding day 15 to 37, unlike balanced contracting clones. In pre-infection memory, a portion of responding clones appeared, which suggested that cross-reactive memory joined.

TCRdb used MiXCR to reprocess the 5' RACE reads, holding one entry per CDR3 protein. In the table there are 300,000 to 400,000 distinct CDR3 sequences, less than 20% of which are singletons. This CDR3 has 13 residues. Germline CDR1 SGHTA, CDR2 FQGNSA. This clonotype has a count of ten or more. Its antigen remains unidentified. At one of its ends the junction is not consistent with the germline gene, which may arise from a read error. The sample was PBMCs or a T cell subset sorted from them (not recorded which). The TCR sequence derives from a man aged 18 to 30 who had mild COVID-19 (a few samples of this study predate the infection). Cell type and time point are not known. The rearrangement joins TRBV7-2 to TRBJ2-5, with D maybe TRBD2 (5 bases). As DNA, the CDR3 is TGTGCCAGCAGCATAGCGAGTGGTGAGACCCAGTACTTC. This translates into CASSIASGETQYF.